This T cell receptor (beta chain) was sequenced in a study of T cell responses to AZD1222 COVID-19 vaccine. The study, taken as a whole, reports: Vaccination with two AZD1222 doses was followed by a rise in Spike-specific TCR breadth and depth. The study identified only five or six AZD1222 recipients as seropositive at baseline. At 160-218 and 743-854, vaccine-associated CD4 TCRs were dominant, and they spanned spike. Targeting of unmutated variant regions was reportedly seen in nearly half of spike-specific TCRs.

CDR1 is MNHEY and CDR2 is SMNVEV in the germline V gene (reference sequence). V lost 1 base to trimming and J lost 7 bases, with 11 bases between them. This CDR3 is built from 14 residues. The protocol was immunoSEQ multiplex PCR, while the TCRdb copy is restricted to in-frame clones and leaves out a portion. The sample contains 100,000 to 150,000 clones, approximately 92% of which appear only once. A word on this clone: Its antigen is as yet unknown.

The clonotype originates from an adult who received the AZD1222 COVID-19 vaccine. The rearrangement links TRBV27 to TRBJ2-1; D perhaps matches TRBD1 (6 bases). The sample consisted of peripheral blood, taken 28 days after the second AZD1222 dose. CDR3 sequence reads: CASSLWSRGNEQFF. The CDR3 DNA reads as TGTGCCAGCAGTTTATGGAGTAGGGGGAATGAGCAGTTCTTC.